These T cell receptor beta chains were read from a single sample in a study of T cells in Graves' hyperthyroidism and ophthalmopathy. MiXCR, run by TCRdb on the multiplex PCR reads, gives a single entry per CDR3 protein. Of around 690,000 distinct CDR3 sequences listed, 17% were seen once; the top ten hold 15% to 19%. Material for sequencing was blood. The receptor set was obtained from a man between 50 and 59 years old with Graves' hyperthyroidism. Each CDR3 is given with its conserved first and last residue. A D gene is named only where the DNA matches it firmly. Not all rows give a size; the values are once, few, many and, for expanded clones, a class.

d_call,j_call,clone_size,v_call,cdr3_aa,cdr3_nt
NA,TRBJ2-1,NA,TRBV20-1,CSARERGDEQFF,TGCAGTGCTAGAGAACGCGGGGATGAGCAGTTCTTC
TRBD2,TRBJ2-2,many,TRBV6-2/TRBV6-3,CASGREYTGELFF,TGTGCCAGCGGGAGGGAGTACACCGGGGAGCTGTTTTTT
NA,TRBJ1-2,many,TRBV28,CATTQGVYGYTF,TGTGCCACAACTCAGGGAGTCTATGGCTACACCTTC
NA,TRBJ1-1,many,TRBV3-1,CASSQDLAVNTEAFF,TGTGCCAGCAGCCAAGATCTGGCTGTGAACACTGAAGCTTTCTTT
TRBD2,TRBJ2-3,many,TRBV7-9,CASSTLAGATDTQYF,TGTGCCAGCAGCACACTAGCGGGAGCGACAGATACGCAGTATTTT
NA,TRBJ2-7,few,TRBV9,CASSARRESSYEQYF,TGTGCCAGCAGCGCTCGACGGGAGAGCTCCTACGAGCAGTACTTC
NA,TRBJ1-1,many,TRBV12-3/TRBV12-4,CASRGRQLGWTEAFF,TGTGCCAGCAGGGGGAGACAGTTGGGATGGACTGAAGCTTTCTTT
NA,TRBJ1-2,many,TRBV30,CAWTYPARKYGYTF,TGTGCCTGGACCTATCCGGCAAGAAAATATGGCTACACCTTC
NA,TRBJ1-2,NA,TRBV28,CASSPSSGPLFYGYTF,TGTGCCAGCAGCCCCAGCTCTGGACCCCTATTCTATGGCTACACCTTC
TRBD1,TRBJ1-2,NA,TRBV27,CASSPGQGTSYGYTF,TGTGCCAGCAGTCCAGGACAGGGAACATCCTATGGCTACACCTTC
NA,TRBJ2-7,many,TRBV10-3,CAISETTRSSYEQYF,TGTGCCATCAGTGAAACGACAAGGAGCTCCTACGAGCAGTACTTC
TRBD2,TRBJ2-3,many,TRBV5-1,CASSLGLAGVDTQYF,TGTGCCAGCAGTTTAGGACTAGCGGGAGTAGATACGCAGTATTTT
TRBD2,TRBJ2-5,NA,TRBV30,CAWSSLLGLAEETQYF,TGTGCCTGGAGTTCACTTCTGGGACTAGCGGAAGAGACCCAGTACTTC
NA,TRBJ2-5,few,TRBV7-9,CASSLVISGETQYF,TGTGCCAGCAGCTTAGTTATCAGTGGGGAGACCCAGTACTTC
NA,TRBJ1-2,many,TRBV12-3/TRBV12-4,CASTPTANYGYTF,TGTGCCAGCACTCCGACCGCAAACTATGGCTACACCTTC
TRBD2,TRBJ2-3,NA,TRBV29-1,CSVEGEGGGTDTQYF,TGCAGCGTTGAAGGGGAGGGAGGAGGCACAGATACGCAGTATTTT
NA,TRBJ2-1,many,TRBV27,CASASRSRSYNEQFF,TGTGCCAGCGCCTCGCGTAGCCGTTCCTACAATGAGCAGTTCTTC
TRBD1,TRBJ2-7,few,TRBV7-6,CASSSQWDSSYEQYF,TGTGCCAGCAGCTCCCAGTGGGACAGCTCCTACGAGCAGTACTTC
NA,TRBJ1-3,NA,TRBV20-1,CSAREGGNTIYF,TGCAGTGCTAGAGAAGGGGGAAACACCATATATTTT
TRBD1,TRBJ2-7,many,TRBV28,CASSSSGQGLHEQYF,TGTGCCAGCAGTTCCTCGGGACAGGGTTTGCACGAGCAGTACTTC
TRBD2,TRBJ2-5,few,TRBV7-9,CASSFGGLAGLETQYF,TGTGCCAGCAGCTTTGGGGGACTAGCGGGACTGGAGACCCAGTACTTC
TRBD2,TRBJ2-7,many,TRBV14,CASSQIAGVTYEQYF,TGTGCCAGCAGCCAAATAGCGGGAGTCACCTACGAGCAGTACTTC
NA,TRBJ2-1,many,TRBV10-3,CAISDLWGVRDNEQFF,TGTGCCATCAGTGACCTATGGGGGGTACGGGATAATGAGCAGTTCTTC
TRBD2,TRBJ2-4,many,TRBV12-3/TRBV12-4,CASSPGTSGRALGWMAKNIQYF,TGTGCCAGCAGTCCTGGGACTAGCGGGAGGGCCCTTGGTTGGATGGCCAAAAACATTCAGTACTTC
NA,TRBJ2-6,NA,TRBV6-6,CASSYSLLSRGSGANVLTF,TGTGCCAGCAGTTACTCGTTGTTGTCCCGGGGGTCGGGGGCCAACGTCCTGACTTTC
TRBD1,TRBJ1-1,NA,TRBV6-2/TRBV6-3,CASSYRDRVTEAFF,TGTGCCAGCAGTTACCGGGACAGGGTTACTGAAGCTTTCTTT
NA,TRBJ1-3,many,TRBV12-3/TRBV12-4,CASSVRGNTIYF,TGTGCCAGCAGTGTTCGGGGAAACACCATATATTTT
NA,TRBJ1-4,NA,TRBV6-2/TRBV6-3,CASSRQFPSEKLFF,TGTGCCAGCAGTCGACAGTTTCCGTCGGAAAAACTGTTTTTT
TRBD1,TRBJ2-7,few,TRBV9,CASSASGGRYEQYF,TGTGCCAGCAGCGCCTCAGGGGGCAGATACGAGCAGTACTTC
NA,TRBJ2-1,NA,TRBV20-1,CSDRVTEGITYNEQFF,TGCAGTGATAGAGTAACAGAGGGTATCACCTACAATGAGCAGTTCTTC
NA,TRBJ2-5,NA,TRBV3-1,CASSQVLGGQETQYF,TGTGCCAGCAGCCAAGTCCTCGGAGGACAAGAGACCCAGTACTTC
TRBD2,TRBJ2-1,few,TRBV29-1,CSVTSGRFSEQFF,TGCAGCGTGACTAGCGGGAGGTTTAGTGAGCAGTTCTTC
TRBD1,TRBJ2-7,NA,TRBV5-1,CASTPGQGYNEQYF,TGCGCCAGCACCCCGGGACAGGGGTACAACGAGCAGTACTTC
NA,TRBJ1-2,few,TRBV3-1,CASSLSGGPLRGYTF,TGTGCCAGCAGCCTATCCGGGGGCCCGCTCCGGGGCTACACCTTC
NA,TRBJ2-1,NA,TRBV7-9,CASSLRYSSYNEQFF,TGTGCCAGCAGCTTACGTTACAGCTCCTACAATGAGCAGTTCTTC